This T cell receptor (beta chain) appears in the sequencing data of a study of T cells in Graves' hyperthyroidism and ophthalmopathy. Not enrolled were patients with uncontrolled infection, other autoimmune disease, pregnancy or lactation. Notes on the study in general: Ophthalmopathy was separated from stable hyperthyroidism by a 13 V-J model.

TCR beta CDR3 region amplification was performed from RNA transcripts. Primed by the HTBI set, a first-round RT-PCR was run on the TCR CDR3. Using its own MiXCR run on the multiplex PCR reads, TCRdb lists one record per CDR3 protein. Here the sample spans some 350,000 distinct CDR3 sequences, approximately 16% being singletons. There are many counts of this clonotype. The antigen remains unidentified. The origin of this receptor is a woman in her sixties or seventies with Graves' ophthalmopathy. The source material was blood.

The CDR3 DNA follows: TGCGCCAGCAGCTTGATGACAGGCCAGAATGAAAAACTGTTTTTT. Translation gives CASSLMTGQNEKLFF. The genes are TRBV5-1 and TRBJ1-4; D perhaps matches TRBD1 (6 bases). V shed 1 base and J shed 5 bases, with 12 bases lying between them. Germline CDR1 is SGHRS and CDR2 is YFSETQ. This CDR3 is 15 amino acids long.